Below, 24 T cell receptor beta chains from the same sample are listed, as sequenced in a study of T cells in Graves' hyperthyroidism and ophthalmopathy. The source material, RNA transcripts, was used to amplify TCR beta CDR3 regions. HTBI primers were used for first-round RT-PCR of the TCR CDR3. MiXCR, applied by TCRdb to the multiplex PCR reads, yields one record per CDR3 protein. This sample has hundreds of thousands of distinct CDR3 sequences; about 43% occur once, and the top ten carry 6.5% to 9%. Specimen: peripheral blood or thyroid tissue (not recorded which). These receptors originate from a woman aged 18-29 years with Graves' hyperthyroidism.

The table lists this clonotype with many counts. The rearrangement joins TRBV7-6 to TRBJ1-3; TRBD1 matches 7 bases. The V and J ends lost 2 bases and 4 bases, in that order; junction bases with no gene match: 5. This CDR3 is built from 15 residues. Germline V CDR1 and CDR2: SGHVS, FNYEAQ. CDR3 DNA: TGTGCCAGCAGCTTAATGGCACAGGGGGGAAACACCATATATTTT. It specifies CASSLMAQGGNTIYF.

With regard to this clonotype: Given a much more abundant clone one base away, this may be a read error. In DNA form, the CDR3 reads TGTGCCAGCAGCTTATGGCAGGGAGCTGGGGCCAACGGCCTGACTTTC. Translation gives CASSLWQGAGANGLTF. The chain joins TRBV7-2 to TRBJ2-6, with D perhaps matching TRBD1 or TRBD2 (5 bases each). CDR1 is SGHTA and CDR2 is FQGNSA in the germline V gene. The CDR3 totals 16 residues.

For this clonotype: This clone may be a read error of a much larger clone one base away. The chain's CDR3 is CAISDMGQGLGAFF. DNA of the CDR3: TGTGCCATCAGTGATATGGGACAGGGGCTGGGCGCTTTCTTT. This chain connects TRBV24-1 to TRBJ1-1; 10 bases are shared with TRBD1. There are 14 residues in the CDR3. Germline assignment: CDR1 KGHDR and CDR2 SFDVKD.

This clonotype was seen only a few times. The chain is built from TRBV20-1 and TRBJ2-7; no definite D call. This CDR3 comprises 12 residues. In germline, CDR1 is DFQATT, CDR2 SNEGSKA (reference sequence). V was pared by 3 bases and J by 2 bases, with 8 bases between. CDR3 amino acids: CSASRSTYEQYF. The CDR3 bases are TGCAGTGCTAGTCGGTCTACCTACGAGCAGTACTTC.

This clonotype was detected ten times or more. This chain connects TRBV15 to TRBJ2-5; the match to TRBD1 covers 7 bases. Germline V gene lookup returns CDR1 LNHNV and CDR2 YYDKDF (reference sequence). This CDR3 region has 15 residues. J lost 5 bases, V lost 0 bases, and 6 bases had no gene match. The CDR3 nucleotides read TGTGCCACCAGCAGAGATCGGTACAGGGGCGAGACCCAGTACTTC. Protein sequence: CATSRDRYRGETQYF.

CDR3 residues: CASSTDREKGSPLHF. DNA of the CDR3: TGTGCCAGCAGCACGGACAGGGAAAAAGGATCACCCCTCCACTTT. The chain is built from TRBV7-3 and TRBJ1-6; TRBD1 aligns across 8 bases. Trimming at V came to 5 bases and at J to 10 bases, leaving 10 bases not matched to a gene. The CDR3 totals 15 residues. The germline V gene encodes CDR1 SGHTA and CDR2 FQGTGA.

V gene TRBV20-1 combines with J gene TRBJ1-1; D possibly corresponds to TRBD1 (6 bases). The CDR3 extends over 14 amino acids. Germline CDR1 reads DFQATT; CDR2 reads SNEGSKA (reference sequence). V lost 4 bases to trimming and J lost 6 bases, with 18 bases between them. CDR3 sequence reads: CSANGGPGSAEAFF. CDR3 nucleotide sequence: TGCAGTGCTAACGGGGGGCCAGGCTCAGCTGAAGCTTTCTTT.

The chain joins TRBV10-3 to TRBJ1-5; weak D call: TRBD1 (5 bases). CDR1 is ENHRY, CDR2 SYGVKD, per germline. The V end lost 10 bases, the J end lost 4 bases, and 26 bases lay between the germline ends. The CDR3 spans 17 residues. The CDR3 loop reads CATHAGRTDTGNQPQHF. In DNA form, the CDR3 reads TGTGCCACCCACGCGGGGCGGACGGACACCGGGAATCAGCCCCAGCATTTT.

A note on this clonotype: This may arise from a read error, as a much more abundant clone is one base away. The chain joins TRBV10-3 to TRBJ2-5, with D maybe TRBD2 (6 bases). Germline V gene sequence: CDR1 ENHRY, CDR2 SYGVKD. The CDR3 is 15 residues long. V lost 4 bases and J lost 4, with 16 bases in between. Written as DNA, the CDR3 is TGTGCCATCAGTGCTAGCGAGAGGAGGGGAGAGACCCAGTACTTC. This codes for CAISASERRGETQYF.

There are many counts of this clonotype. This chain connects TRBV11-1 to TRBJ2-7; 8 bases align to TRBD1. Germline CDR1 is SGHAT and CDR2 is FQDESV (reference sequence). The CDR3 spans 12 residues. With V trimmed by 9 bases and J by 2 bases, 3 bases remained unmatched. CDR3 in DNA: TGTGCCAGTGGACAGGGAACCTACGAGCAGTACTTC. It specifies CASGQGTYEQYF. The variable domain in full, with the rest retrieved from reference TRBV11-1 and TRBJ2-7, is EAEVAQSPRYKITEKSQAVAFWCDPISGHATLYWYRQILGQGPELLVQFQDESVVDDSQLPKDRFSAERLKGVDSTLKIQPAELGDSAMYLCASGQGTYEQYFGPGTRLTVT.

The rearrangement uses TRBV20-1 and TRBJ1-6; TRBD1 matches 8 bases. The CDR3 consists of 14 residues. V was clipped by 4 bases and J by 6 bases; unmatched bases: 5. Per germline, CDR1 DFQATT and CDR2 SNEGSKA (reference sequence). For the CDR3, the DNA is TGCAGTGCTAAGCCGGGACAGGCTAATTCACCCCTCCACTTT. It translates to CSAKPGQANSPLHF.

V usage is TRBV7-2 and J usage is TRBJ2-7; 9 nucleotides line up with TRBD2. Germline CDR1 SGHTA, CDR2 FQGNSA. V lost 3 bases and J lost 2; bases outside the gene matches: 5. This CDR3 is built from 15 residues. CDR3 residues: CASSLTSGGTYEQYF. For the CDR3, the DNA is TGTGCCAGCAGCTTGACTAGCGGAGGGACCTACGAGCAGTACTTC.

In regard to this clonotype: This may stem from a read error, because a much larger clone lies one nucleotide away. The V gene is TRBV10-3, the J gene TRBJ2-5, with 8 bases identical to TRBD2. CDR1 and CDR2 (germline): ENHRY, SYGVKD. This CDR3 has 17 amino acids. CDR3 DNA: TGTGCCACCAGTGAGTCGACGTCTAGCGGGTACCAAGAGACCCAGTACTTC. Its protein product is CATSESTSSGYQETQYF.

This clonotype was seen ten or more times. CDR3 coding DNA: TGTGCCAGCAGCTTAGTGTGGGGGGGCACTGAAGCTTTCTTT. This codes for CASSLVWGGTEAFF. The chain employs TRBV7-9 and TRBJ1-1; maybe TRBD1 (5 bases). Trimming took 1 base from V and 4 from J, leaving 10 bases between them. This CDR3 spans 14 amino acids. CDR1 SEHNR and CDR2 FQNEAQ come from the germline V gene (reference sequence).

This clonotype was seen only a few times. The chain is built from TRBV12-3 or TRBV12-4 and TRBJ2-7; possibly TRBD1 or TRBD2 for D (6 bases each). V was clipped by 6 bases and J by 6 bases, with 18 bases between them. CDR3 length: 14 amino acids. The CDR3 DNA sequence: TGTGCCAGCAGCGGGGGCGTCTCGGGGCTCGAGCAGTACTTC. Its translation: CASSGGVSGLEQYF.

The rearrangement uses TRBV29-1 and TRBJ2-7, with D perhaps TRBD1 (6 bases). The CDR3 spans 13 residues. The germline CDR1 and CDR2 sequences are SQVTM and ANQGSEA. The CDR3 sequence: CSLGGNRAYEQYF. The CDR3 DNA follows: TGCAGTTTAGGAGGAAACAGGGCTTACGAGCAGTACTTC.

The CDR3 region has the DNA TGTGCCAGCAGCGCGACAGGGGCGGGGACTGAAGCTTTCTTT. Protein sequence: CASSATGAGTEAFF. This rearrangement joins TRBV9 to TRBJ1-1, with 8 positions matching TRBD1. V dropped 3 bases and J dropped 5; count of bases not matched to a gene: 6. CDR1 and CDR2 (germline): SGDLS, YYNGEE. The CDR3 totals 14 residues.

This clonotype has ten or more counts. The rearrangement joins TRBV29-1 to TRBJ2-7, with TRBD2 matching over 10 bases. CDR1 and CDR2 from the germline V gene are SQVTM and ANQGSEA. J gave up 5 bases and V 6 bases, and 7 bases lay outside the gene matches. The CDR3 loop spans 13 amino acids. The CDR3 DNA follows: TGCAGCGTGCTGGCTAGCGGGAGCGACGAGCAGTACTTC. Encoded protein: CSVLASGSDEQYF.

The chain recombines TRBV11-3 with TRBJ2-5, with 8 bases matching TRBD1. With 5 bases clipped from V and 5 bases from J, the junction kept 10 bases outside the gene matches. Germline V gene lookup returns CDR1 SGHNT and CDR2 YENEEA. The CDR3 contains 15 residues. CDR3 region: CASSLRGRVLETQYF. For the CDR3, the DNA is TGTGCCAGCAGCCTCAGGGGGCGCGTTTTGGAGACCCAGTACTTC.

This clonotype has a count of ten or more. The V call is TRBV25-1, the J call TRBJ1-5; D call uncertain. Per germline, CDR1 MGHDK and CDR2 SYGVNS. The CDR3 consists of 14 residues. V dropped 1 base and J dropped 3 bases, with 7 bases sitting between them. This CDR3 reads CASSELGHNQPQHF. The DNA of the CDR3 is TGTGCCAGCAGTGAATTGGGTCACAATCAGCCCCAGCATTTT.

This chain connects TRBV2 to TRBJ1-4; TRBD1 is a possible D gene (6 bases). This CDR3 has 14 residues. CDR1 and CDR2 from the germline V gene are SNHLY and FYNNEI. Trimming pared 7 bases from V and 7 bases from J, leaving 16 bases between. The CDR3 DNA reads as TGTGCCAGCACTAGCGGGACACGGGTTGAAAAACTGTTTTTT. The encoded protein is CASTSGTRVEKLFF. The whole variable domain, remainder taken from reference TRBV2 and TRBJ1-4, is EPEVTQTPSHQVTQMGQEVILRCVPISNHLYFYWYRQILGQKVEFLVSFYNNEISEKSEIFDDQFSVERPDGSNFTLKIRSTKLEDSAMYFCASTSGTRVEKLFFGSGTQLSVL.

The table lists this clonotype with a count of one. The genes are TRBV6-1 and TRBJ1-1; 7 bases match TRBD1. This CDR3 has 13 amino acids. J lost 3 bases, V lost 7 bases, and 5 bases had no gene match. Germline V gene data show CDR1 as MNHNS and CDR2 as SASEGT. CDR3 amino acids: CASKEGQYTEAFF. In DNA, the CDR3 is TGTGCCAGCAAAGAGGGACAGTACACTGAAGCTTTCTTT.

Concerning this clonotype: A read error may account for a junction end that differs from germline. The chain recombines TRBV7-9 with TRBJ2-5, with TRBD2 identical over 8 bases. The CDR3 has 14 amino acids. Per the germline V gene, CDR1 is SEHNR and CDR2 is FQNEAQ (reference sequence). This chain's CDR3 is CASSQDGTRETQYF. In DNA form, the CDR3 reads TGCGCCAGCAGCCAAGATGGGACTAGAGAGACCCAGTACTTC.

Only a few counts were recorded for this clonotype. This rearrangement joins TRBV2 to TRBJ1-2; D might be TRBD1 (5 bases). Trimming shortened V by 5 bases and J by 11 bases, and 21 bases separated the two germline ends. CDR3 length: 14 residues. Looked up from germline, CDR1 is SNHLY and CDR2 is FYNNEI. The CDR3 DNA sequence: TGTGCCAGCAGTTTGGCAGAGGACCCGAAGGGGTACACCTTC. Its protein product is CASSLAEDPKGYTF.